Sequencing of this TCR beta chain was carried out in a study of siplizumab effects on memory and regulatory T cells. Study results and caveats: Mapping to unstimulated subsets was achieved for only a minor fraction of alloreactive clones.

The protocol was immunoSEQ multiplex PCR, while the TCRdb copy is restricted to in-frame clones and leaves out a portion. The top ten clones hold approximately 0.58% of a sample with about 99,000 clones, over 90% of them seen once. CDR3 length: 16 amino acids. Per germline, CDR1 SGHRS and CDR2 YFSETQ. The trim removed 0 bases at V and 6 bases at J, leaving 4 bases unmatched. The sample holds one count of this clone. The antigen is unknown. The chain employs TRBV5-1 and TRBJ2-4, with TRBD2 identical over 12 bases. This TCR derives from a human donor in good health. The sequencing input was Tregs sorted from blood. CDR3 residues: CASSLAASGRGNIQYF. DNA for the CDR3: TGCGCCAGCAGCTTGGCGGCTAGCGGGAGGGGAAACATTCAGTACTTC.